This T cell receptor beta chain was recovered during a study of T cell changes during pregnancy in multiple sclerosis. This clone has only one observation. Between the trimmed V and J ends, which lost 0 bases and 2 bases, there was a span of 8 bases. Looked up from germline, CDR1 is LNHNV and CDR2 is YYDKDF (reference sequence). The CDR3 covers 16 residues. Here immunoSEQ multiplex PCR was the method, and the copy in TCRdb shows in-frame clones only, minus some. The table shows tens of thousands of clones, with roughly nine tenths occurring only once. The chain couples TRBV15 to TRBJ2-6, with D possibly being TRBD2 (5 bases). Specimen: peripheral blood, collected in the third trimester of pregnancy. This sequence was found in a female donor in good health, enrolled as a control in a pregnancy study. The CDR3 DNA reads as TGTGCCACCAGCAGAGAGAGGGCAACTGGGGCCAACGTCCTGACTTTC. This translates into CATSRERATGANVLTF.